Following are 14 T cell receptor beta chains from one sample sequenced in a study of T cells after yellow fever vaccination. Via MiXCR, TCRdb re-called the 5' RACE reads, giving one row per CDR3 protein. The sample has just over 300,000 distinct CDR3 sequences; around 3.6% are singletons. The specimen was PBMCs, collected on the day of the yellow fever booster vaccination. These receptors were obtained from a man between 18 and 35 years old who received the YFV17D yellow fever vaccine.

Many counts were recorded for this clonotype. V is TRBV10-3 and J is TRBJ2-7, with D unresolved. V lost 3 bases to trimming and J lost 0 bases, with 12 bases between them. Germline V gene lookup returns CDR1 ENHRY and CDR2 SYGVKD. The CDR3 is 15 amino acids. CDR3 sequence reads: CAISDPDHSSYEQYF. As DNA, the CDR3 is TGTGCCATCAGTGATCCGGACCATAGCTCCTACGAGCAGTACTTC.

Many counts were recorded for this clonotype. This chain links TRBV7-9 with TRBJ2-7; no firm D call. Germline CDR1 SEHNR, CDR2 FQNEAQ (reference sequence). The CDR3 is 13 amino acids. V was shortened by 1 base and J by 5 bases, with 9 bases between the two germline ends. The CDR3: CASSLEGGDEQYF. The CDR3 DNA sequence: TGTGCCAGCAGCTTAGAGGGTGGCGACGAGCAGTACTTC.

This clonotype was observed a few times. The genes are TRBV29-1 and TRBJ1-2; no definite D call. V lost 0 bases and J lost 3, with 14 bases in between. Germline V lookup: CDR1 SQVTM, CDR2 ANQGSEA. The CDR3 covers 15 residues. CDR3 sequence: CSVEEWQTPHYGYTF. CDR3 DNA: TGCAGCGTTGAAGAGTGGCAAACACCCCACTATGGCTACACCTTC.

This clonotype was recorded many times. This chain joins TRBV5-1 and TRBJ2-5, with TRBD1 matching 10 bases. V was clipped by 7 bases and J by 3 bases; unmatched bases: 6. CDR3 size: 14 residues. Germline CDR1 is SGHRS and CDR2 is YFSETQ. The CDR3 region is CASFTGTGEETQYF. The DNA of the CDR3 is TGCGCCAGCTTTACCGGGACAGGGGAAGAGACCCAGTACTTC.

This clonotype has at least ten counts. The chain couples TRBV20-1 to TRBJ2-1, with 9 bases aligning to TRBD2. Germline CDR1 reads DFQATT; CDR2 reads SNEGSKA (reference sequence). J was trimmed by 8 bases and V by 0 bases; bases with no gene match: 8. The CDR3 sequence is 15 residues long. CDR3 residues: CSARDLRGGHDEQFF. Here the CDR3 DNA reads TGCAGTGCTAGAGATCTGCGGGGGGGCCACGATGAGCAGTTCTTC.

In this sample, this clonotype turned up a few times. J is TRBJ2-1 and V is TRBV27, with D tentatively TRBD1 or TRBD2 (5 bases each). The germline CDR1 and CDR2 sequences are MNHEY and SMNVEV (reference sequence). The CDR3 has 15 residues. Between the trimmed V and J ends, which lost 8 bases and 0 bases, there was a span of 14 bases. Here the CDR3 DNA reads TGTGCCAGCTGCTCCGGGACGGGCTCCTACAATGAGCAGTTCTTC. Its protein is CASCSGTGSYNEQFF.

This clonotype was detected only a few times. The chain joins TRBV12-3 or TRBV12-4 to TRBJ2-5, with unresolved D. This CDR3 contains 11 residues. Trimming removed 6 bases from V and 6 bases from J, with 8 bases in between. The CDR3 DNA sequence: TGTGCCAGCAGGACGACAAAGACCCAGTACTTC. Translated: CASRTTKTQYF.

This clonotype was counted ten times or more. The chain recombines TRBV6-5 with TRBJ2-4, with 9 bases that match TRBD1. The CDR3 extends over 13 amino acids. Germline V CDR1 and CDR2: MNHEY, SVGAGI. J lost 8 bases, V lost 6 bases, and 5 bases had no gene match. CDR3: CASSWDRDDIQYF. For the CDR3, the DNA is TGTGCCAGCAGCTGGGACAGGGACGACATTCAGTACTTC.

This clonotype was counted ten times or more. The chain combines TRBV5-1 with TRBJ2-1, with D unclear. Germline V CDR1 and CDR2: SGHRS, YFSETQ. This CDR3 has 14 residues. Trimming took off 1 base at V and 1 base at J, with 6 bases between the two ends. The CDR3 nucleotides are TGCGCCAGCAGCTTGCGGGCGTCCTACAATGAGCAGTTCTTC. This translates into CASSLRASYNEQFF. The full variable domain, with the rest looked up from reference TRBV5-1 and TRBJ2-1, is KAGVTQTPRYLIKTRGQQVTLSCSPISGHRSVSWYQQTPGQGLQFLFEYFSETQRNKGNFPGRFSGRQFSNSRSEMNVSTLELGDSALYLCASSLRASYNEQFFGPGTRLTVL.

This clonotype was recorded at least ten times. The CDR3 DNA follows: TGCGCCAGCAAAGCCGGGGTACAAGAGACCCAGTACTTC. Translated: CASKAGVQETQYF. This chain connects TRBV4-3 to TRBJ2-5, with D possibly TRBD2 on 5 matching bases. This CDR3 comprises 13 residues. The germline V and J ends were trimmed by 7 bases and 2 bases, with 11 bases remaining between them. Germline CDR1 reads LGHNA; CDR2 reads YSLEER.

This clonotype has a count of ten or more. The chain links TRBV7-3 to TRBJ2-3; TRBD1 matches 7 bases. The V gene end was trimmed by 5 bases and the J gene end by 5 bases; junction bases not matched to a gene: 7. CDR3 length: 14 amino acids. CDR1 and CDR2 from the germline V gene are SGHTA and FQGTGA. CDR3 sequence: CASSLQGGQDTQYF. CDR3 nucleotides: TGTGCCAGCAGCCTTCAAGGGGGCCAAGATACGCAGTATTTT.

This clonotype came up a few times. The genes are TRBV4-1 and TRBJ1-4, with TRBD1 as a possible D gene (5 bases). Per the germline V gene, CDR1 is MGHRA and CDR2 is YSYEKL. Trimming shortened V by 8 bases and J by 5 bases, and 9 bases separated the two germline ends. The CDR3 has 12 residues. The CDR3 protein is CASGWGNEKLFF. CDR3 DNA sequence: TGCGCCAGCGGGTGGGGGAATGAAAAACTGTTTTTT.

This clonotype has a handful of counts. The chain combines TRBV18 with TRBJ2-1; TRBD1 matches at 7 bases. The V segment lost 0 bases and the J segment 4 bases; nucleotides outside the gene matches: 6. The CDR3 has 16 residues. Germline assignment: CDR1 KGHSH and CDR2 LQKENI. The CDR3, as DNA: TGTGCCAGCTCACCACCGAAGGGGGCTAGGTACAATGAGCAGTTCTTC. Protein sequence: CASSPPKGARYNEQFF.

The sample holds many counts of this clonotype. The CDR3 is CASSLEAYSGNTIYF. The CDR3 DNA sequence: TGCGCCAGCAGCTTGGAGGCGTACTCTGGAAACACCATATATTTT. This chain uses TRBV5-1 with TRBJ1-3, with D unclear. Germline loops: CDR1 SGHRS, CDR2 YFSETQ. This CDR3 contains 15 residues. With 0 bases removed from V and 0 bases from J, the gap between germline ends came to 7 bases.